These 24 T cell receptor beta chains came from one sample sequenced in a study of control samples from healthy donors and cancer patients. Assay used: immunoSEQ multiplex PCR; TCRdb lists only in-frame clones, some missing. This table holds about 49,000 clones, 80% to 90% found once. Sequenced material: PBMCs. These receptor sequences come from a woman between 50 and 59 years old with lung cancer.

As to this clone: A junction boundary mismatches the germline segment, possibly from a read error. The CDR3: CASSPELGQPSLRF. In DNA form, the CDR3 reads TGTGCCAGCAGCCCTGAACTCGGACAGCCATCTCTACGCTTC. The rearrangement uses TRBV7-2 and TRBJ1-2; D might be TRBD1 (6 bases). This CDR3 spans 14 amino acids. From germline, CDR1 is SGHTA and CDR2 FQGNSA.

CDR3 sequence reads: CASGRESSGNTIYF. In DNA, the CDR3 is TGCGCCAGCGGACGGGAGAGCTCTGGAAACACCATATATTTT. The rearrangement links TRBV5-1 to TRBJ1-3, with no clear D. The length of the CDR3 is 14 residues. CDR1 and CDR2 from the germline V gene are SGHRS and YFSETQ. V lost 7 bases, J lost 0 bases, and 11 bases lay in between.

This chain joins TRBV2 and TRBJ1-1; D is unclear. The CDR3 is made up of 16 amino acids. The germline CDR1 and CDR2 sequences are SNHLY and FYNNEI. V lost 0 bases and J 3 bases, leaving 14 bases between the germline ends. CDR3 in DNA: TGTGCCAGCAGTGAAGCTTCCCCTATTTTGGACACTGAAGCTTTCTTT. Its translation is CASSEASPILDTEAFF.

The chain carries TRBV5-4 and TRBJ1-5; TRBD1 matches 7 bases. Per germline, CDR1 SGHNT and CDR2 YYREEE (reference sequence). This CDR3 is built from 16 residues. Unmatched junction bases numbered 18, after V lost 4 bases and J lost 11 bases. CDR3 nucleotide sequence: TGTGCCAGCAGCGTCGGACGGGCAGCACTAGGGACAGCCCAGCATTTT. This sequence encodes CASSVGRAALGTAQHF.

V usage is TRBV5-1 and J usage is TRBJ1-1; D is uncertain. V was cut by 2 bases and J by 4 bases, with 9 bases left in between. In germline, CDR1 is SGHRS, CDR2 YFSETQ. The CDR3 spans 13 residues. In DNA form, the CDR3 reads TGCGCCAGCAGCTTTGTAGGGCCCACTGAAGCTTTCTTT. The encoded protein is CASSFVGPTEAFF. Supplemented by reference TRBV5-1 and TRBJ1-1, the full variable domain reads KAGVTQTPRYLIKTRGQQVTLSCSPISGHRSVSWYQQTPGQGLQFLFEYFSETQRNKGNFPGRFSGRQFSNSRSEMNVSTLELGDSALYLCASSFVGPTEAFFGQGTRLTVV.

V is TRBV5-1 and J is TRBJ1-1; D uncertain. This CDR3 is 14 amino acids long. The germline V gene has CDR1 SGHRS and CDR2 YFSETQ. Trimming stripped 1 base from V and 1 base from J, with 8 bases between. CDR3 nucleotide sequence: TGCGCCAGCAGCTTGCCCGTGGGGAACACTGAAGCTTTCTTT. Its protein product is CASSLPVGNTEAFF.

The chain recombines TRBV20-1 with TRBJ1-2; 8 nucleotides match TRBD1. The CDR3 consists of 11 residues. Per germline, CDR1 DFQATT and CDR2 SNEGSKA (reference sequence). J was trimmed by 8 bases and V by 5 bases; bases with no gene match: 4. This chain's CDR3 is CSAPGGGGYTF. CDR3 bases: TGCAGTGCTCCAGGGGGCGGAGGCTACACCTTC.

The genes are TRBV30 and TRBJ1-5; possible D gene TRBD1, 6 bases. Trimming took off 2 bases at V and 6 bases at J, with 14 bases between the two ends. Germline CDR1 GTSNPN, CDR2 SVGIG (reference sequence). The CDR3 is made up of 14 amino acids. In DNA, the CDR3 is TGTGCCTGGAGTTCCACAGGGCACTTTCAGCCCCAGCATTTT. This gives the protein CAWSSTGHFQPQHF.

The chain links TRBV14 to TRBJ1-1; TRBD1 is a possible D gene (6 bases). In germline, CDR1 is SGHDN, CDR2 FVKESK. The CDR3 is 23 amino acids. The V end was cut by 0 bases, the J end by 1 base, with 33 bases between. The CDR3 DNA follows: TGTGCCAGCAGCCAAGAGGAGGTAGGTAGGGACACTTCCCCTGCGAGGAGGAACACTGAAGCTTTCTTT. Protein product: CASSQEEVGRDTSPARRNTEAFF.

The chain recombines TRBV7-2 with TRBJ2-7; D is unresolved. This CDR3 is 15 amino acids long. V lost 1 base and J 2 bases, leaving 12 bases between the germline ends. CDR1 and CDR2 from the germline V gene are SGHTA and FQGNSA. The CDR3 nucleotides are TGTGCCAGCAGCTTAGAGCACAATAGAGCCTACGAGCAGTACTTC. Protein: CASSLEHNRAYEQYF.

The CDR3 region has the DNA TGTGCCAGCAGTGACCTGAAGACCCTTTCACCCCTCCACTTT. Translated: CASSDLKTLSPLHF. The chain uses TRBV28 and TRBJ1-6; D is undetermined. This CDR3 is built from 14 residues. The germline gives CDR1 MDHEN, CDR2 SYDVKM. The V end lost 5 bases, the J end lost 9 bases, and 14 bases lay between the germline ends.

The chain is built from TRBV2 and TRBJ2-1; possible D gene TRBD2, 6 bases. This CDR3 comprises 15 residues. The V end lost 5 bases, the J end lost 0 bases, and 11 bases lay between the germline ends. CDR1 SNHLY and CDR2 FYNNEI come from the germline V gene. Here the CDR3 DNA reads TGTGCCAGCAGTCTATCTAGCGTCTCCTACAATGAGCAGTTCTTC. Encoded protein: CASSLSSVSYNEQFF. Full variable domain (outside the CDR3, taken from reference TRBV2 and TRBJ2-1): EPEVTQTPSHQVTQMGQEVILRCVPISNHLYFYWYRQILGQKVEFLVSFYNNEISEKSEIFDDQFSVERPDGSNFTLKIRSTKLEDSAMYFCASSLSSVSYNEQFFGPGTRLTVL.

This chain joins TRBV27 and TRBJ1-1; possibly TRBD1 for D (6 bases). Germline lookup yields CDR1 MNHEY and CDR2 SMNVEV (reference sequence). This CDR3 has 17 residues. Trimming removed 7 bases from V and 1 base from J, with 22 bases in between. CDR3 bases: TGTGCCAGCAACTTTAGCTCCCGGACAGTTGAGAACACTGAAGCTTTCTTT. Protein sequence: CASNFSSRTVENTEAFF.

The V and J genes are TRBV4-1 and TRBJ2-2, with 9 bases matching TRBD2. V trimming: 4 bases; J trimming: 5 bases; junction bases outside the gene matches: 5. Germline CDR1 and CDR2: MGHRA and YSYEKL. This CDR3 comprises 15 residues. CDR3 nucleotides: TGCGCCAGCAGCCGCGGCGGGGGGGATACCGGGGAGCTGTTTTTT. Protein sequence: CASSRGGGDTGELFF.

The chain recombines TRBV15 with TRBJ1-5; D unclear. The CDR3 spans 14 residues. Trimming cost V 0 bases and J 5 bases, with 8 bases left between them. CDR1 and CDR2 from the germline V gene are LNHNV and YYDKDF (reference sequence). DNA for the CDR3: TGTGCCACCAGCAGAGATAAACTTTATCAGCCCCAGCATTTT. Encoded protein: CATSRDKLYQPQHF.

This chain joins TRBV29-1 and TRBJ2-1; D gene unclear. CDR3 length equals 12 residues. Germline CDR1 reads SQVTM; CDR2 reads ANQGSEA. Trimming took 6 bases from V and 12 from J, leaving 18 bases between them. CDR3 nucleotide sequence: TGCAGCGTCGAATCGACGGAGAGGCGGCAGTTCTTC. Translation gives CSVESTERRQFF.

The CDR3 DNA sequence: TGTGCCAGCAGCGGGGGTCCACGGCAGCCCCAGCATTTT. Translated: CASSGGPRQPQHF. The V call is TRBV7-2, the J call TRBJ1-5, with D possibly being TRBD1 (5 bases). V was cut by 5 bases and J by 7 bases, with 12 bases left in between. This CDR3 is 13 amino acids long. CDR1 is SGHTA and CDR2 is FQGNSA in the germline V gene.

A word on this clone: Relative to the germline gene, one junction end is altered; a read error may explain this. The rearrangement links TRBV7-3 to TRBJ2-6; 10 bases match TRBD1. The CDR3 contains 18 residues. The V gene's germline CDR1 is SGHTA and CDR2 FQGTGA. The CDR3, as DNA: TGTGCCAGCAGCCCCTTCGGACAGGGGGTATCTGGGGCCAACGTCCCGACTTTC. The encoded protein is CASSPFGQGVSGANVPTF.

The gene calls are TRBV4-2 and TRBJ2-5; tentatively, D is TRBD1 (6 bases). The CDR3 length is 16 residues. CDR1 and CDR2 from the germline V gene are LGHNA and YNFKEQ. Deletions cut 0 bases from V and 2 bases from J, with 13 bases between. This CDR3 reads CASSQDRVGAQETQYF. CDR3 nucleotides: TGTGCCAGCAGCCAAGATCGTGTGGGGGCGCAAGAGACCCAGTACTTC.

The sample holds a few counts of this clone. The V and J genes are TRBV7-9 and TRBJ1-1; D unclear. The CDR3 contains 13 residues. V lost 1 base and J 1 base, leaving 4 bases between the germline ends. The germline gives CDR1 SEHNR, CDR2 FQNEAQ (reference sequence). In DNA form, the CDR3 reads TGTGCCAGCAGCTTAGACCAGAACACTGAAGCTTTCTTT. It yields the protein CASSLDQNTEAFF.

This sequence joins TRBV2 and TRBJ1-2; D unclear. Per germline, CDR1 SNHLY and CDR2 FYNNEI. V lost 0 bases to trimming and J lost 0 bases, with 17 bases between them. This CDR3 has 18 amino acids. This CDR3 reads CASSEAAGSPFPNYGYTF. Here the CDR3 DNA reads TGTGCCAGCAGTGAAGCGGCCGGCAGCCCCTTCCCTAACTATGGCTACACCTTC.

The V call is TRBV3-1 (or the pseudogene TRBV3-2), the J call TRBJ1-1, with a weak D call TRBD1 (6 bases). The V gene lost 0 bases and the J gene lost 1 base, with 18 bases spanning the gap. The germline V gene encodes CDR1 LGHDT and CDR2 YNNKEL (reference sequence). The length of the CDR3 is 18 residues. DNA of the CDR3: TGTGCCAGCAGCCAAGACTACAGGGTTGGGGTTGGGAACACTGAAGCTTTCTTT. Amino acid sequence: CASSQDYRVGVGNTEAFF.

The chain carries TRBV9 and TRBJ1-1; the D is unclear. This CDR3 spans 14 amino acids. The germline gives CDR1 SGDLS, CDR2 YYNGEE. With 0 bases removed from V and 5 bases from J, the gap between germline ends came to 11 bases. CDR3 sequence (DNA): TGTGCCAGCAGCGTAGGAGGGCTCGGGACTGAAGCTTTCTTT. Its translation is CASSVGGLGTEAFF.

The chain is built from TRBV5-1 and TRBJ1-2; D remains unclear. This CDR3 comprises 14 residues. The V end was cut by 4 bases, the J end by 4 bases, with 14 bases between. Looked up from germline, CDR1 is SGHRS and CDR2 is YFSETQ. CDR3 nucleotides: TGCGCCAGCAGCAACCTGGACGGGAGCTATGGCTACACCTTC. It translates to CASSNLDGSYGYTF.